The 21 T cell receptor beta chains in this list originate from one sample, sequenced in a study of OX40 agonist ivuxolimab in advanced cancers. The library was generated by the immunoSEQ multiplex PCR assay. TCRdb stores this immuneACCESS table with in-frame sequences only. Part of the clones is absent; in the studies checked, under half of the shortfall reflects unresolved V genes, and no reason is known for the rest. The sample table records some 90,000 clones; 90% to 95% of these occur just once. The top ten clones comprise about 0.87% of the sample. The sample consisted of CD4+ or CD8+ T cells sorted from blood, taken in a trial of the OX40 agonist ivuxolimab. The receptors were sampled from an adult with an advanced solid tumor such as melanoma, head and neck, liver or kidney cancer.

The count of this clone is one. The chain employs TRBV9 and TRBJ2-1, with D maybe TRBD2 (6 bases). Germline V gene data show CDR1 as SGDLS and CDR2 as YYNGEE. The V end lost 0 bases, the J end lost 2 bases, and 9 bases lay between the germline ends. This CDR3 has 15 amino acids. The chain's CDR3 is CASSVGAGPYNEQFF. In DNA form, the CDR3 reads TGTGCCAGCAGCGTAGGGGCGGGGCCCTACAATGAGCAGTTCTTC.

V is TRBV28 and J is TRBJ1-5, with D possibly TRBD1 on 6 matching bases. The germline gives CDR1 MDHEN, CDR2 SYDVKM. V gave up 5 bases and J gave up 6 bases, with 14 bases separating them. This CDR3 comprises 14 residues. The CDR3 DNA is TGTGCCAGCAGTCCCCCGGGGGCTATTCAGCCCCAGCATTTT. This encodes CASSPPGAIQPQHF.

The J gene is TRBJ2-1, the V gene TRBV5-1; the match to TRBD2 covers 10 bases. The ends lost 0 bases at V and 10 bases at J; junction bases unmatched: 10. CDR1 and CDR2 (germline): SGHRS, YFSETQ. CDR3 length: 16 residues. DNA of the CDR3: TGCGCCAGCAGCTTGGGGTCTAGCGGGAGCCCGCAGGAGCAGTTCTTC. Amino acid sequence: CASSLGSSGSPQEQFF.

The V and J genes are TRBV7-2 and TRBJ1-2, with TRBD1 matching over 7 bases. From germline, CDR1 is SGHTA and CDR2 FQGNSA. Trimming at V came to 2 bases and at J to 5 bases, leaving 8 bases not matched to a gene. The CDR3 is 15 amino acids. This CDR3 reads CASSLQAGGGYGYTF. CDR3 sequence (DNA): TGTGCCAGCAGCTTACAGGCAGGGGGAGGGTATGGCTACACCTTC.

The chain has TRBV5-8 and TRBJ1-2, with 7 bases lining up with TRBD1. Germline CDR1 SGHTS, CDR2 YDEGEE. Trimming took 2 bases from V and 4 from J; bases not matched to a gene: 8. This CDR3 spans 15 amino acids. CDR3 amino acids: CASSLHRGSGYGYTF. In nucleotides, the CDR3 is TGTGCCAGCAGCTTACACAGGGGATCGGGCTATGGCTACACCTTC.

The chain recombines TRBV9 with TRBJ2-7; 12 bases agree with TRBD2. The V segment lost 3 bases and the J segment 5 bases; nucleotides outside the gene matches: 6. The CDR3 length is 15 residues. Germline assignment: CDR1 SGDLS and CDR2 YYNGEE. The DNA of the CDR3 is TGTGCCAGCAGCGCCGGGACTAGCGGGCTCCACGAGCAGTACTTC. Residues: CASSAGTSGLHEQYF.

This clone was observed once. The rearrangement joins TRBV5-1 to TRBJ2-5; D is ambiguous. Trimming removed 0 bases at V and 4 bases at J, with 4 bases between. Per germline, CDR1 SGHRS and CDR2 YFSETQ. This CDR3 contains 12 residues. CDR3 in DNA: TGCGCCAGCAGCTTGGCGGCAGAGACCCAGTACTTC. Translation: CASSLAAETQYF. Full variable domain (remainder filled in from reference TRBV5-1 and TRBJ2-5): KAGVTQTPRYLIKTRGQQVTLSCSPISGHRSVSWYQQTPGQGLQFLFEYFSETQRNKGNFPGRFSGRQFSNSRSEMNVSTLELGDSALYLCASSLAAETQYFGPGTRLLVL.

This clone showed up just once. V is TRBV5-3 and J is TRBJ2-5; 14 bases fit TRBD2. TRBJ2-7 matches the DNA end more closely, so the J call is doubtful. TRBV5-3 is assigned to the ORF class and has an uncertain function. The CDR3 totals 17 residues. The CDR3 spells CARSLARTSGRSYEQYF. In DNA, the CDR3 is TGTGCCAGAAGCTTGGCCCGGACTAGCGGGAGGAGCTACGAGCAGTACTTC.

The chain couples TRBV7-9 to TRBJ1-2; 7 bases match TRBD1. V shed 5 bases and J 4 bases; nucleotides not matched to a gene: 7. Germline loops: CDR1 SEHNR, CDR2 FQNEAQ (reference sequence). This CDR3 has 14 residues. CDR3 region: CASSPGGGLYGYTF. The CDR3, as DNA: TGTGCCAGCAGCCCAGGAGGGGGCCTCTATGGCTACACCTTC. The entire variable domain, with the rest obtained from reference TRBV7-9 and TRBJ1-2, is as follows: DTGVSQNPRHKITKRGQNVTFRCDPISEHNRLYWYRQTLGQGPEFLTYFQNEAQLEKSRLLSDRFSAERPKGSFSTLEIQRTEQGDSAMYLCASSPGGGLYGYTFGSGTRLTVV.

Remarks on this clone: Its ends do not fully match the called genes, so a read error is possible. The chain couples TRBV7-7 to TRBJ2-1, with D tentatively TRBD2 (6 bases). CDR1 is SSHAT, CDR2 FNYEAQ, per germline (reference sequence). The CDR3 is 15 residues long. The CDR3 sequence is CASSLDLGEDNEQFF. The CDR3 coding sequence is TGTGCTAGCAGCTTAGATTTGGGGGAGGACAATGAGCAGTTCTTC.

This chain joins TRBV25-1 and TRBJ2-6; perhaps D is TRBD1 or TRBD2 (5 bases each). Deletions cut 6 bases from V and 0 bases from J, with 15 bases between. The CDR3 spans 17 residues. CDR1 and CDR2 (germline): MGHDK, SYGVNS. The CDR3 nucleotides read TGTGCCAGCAGACGACAGTGGGGGATCTCTGGGGCCAACGTCCTGACTTTC. This translates into CASRRQWGISGANVLTF. Together with reference TRBV25-1 and TRBJ2-6, the CDR3 gives the full variable domain: EADIYQTPRYLVIGTGKKITLECSQTMGHDKMYWYQQDPGMELHLIHYSYGVNSTEKGDLSSESTVSRIRTEHFPLTLESARPSHTSQYLCASRRQWGISGANVLTFGAGSRLTVL.

The chain is built from TRBV19 and TRBJ1-5, with D possibly TRBD1 on 5 matching bases. Trimming removed 6 bases from V and 0 bases from J, with 27 bases in between. Germline V gene lookup returns CDR1 LNHDA and CDR2 SQIVND (reference sequence). The CDR3 is 20 amino acids. The DNA for the CDR3 is TGTGCCAGTAGCCTGCCTCCCTCGGGACGTATTATCCTTAGCAATCAGCCCCAGCATTTT. It encodes CASSLPPSGRIILSNQPQHF.

This chain joins TRBV11-3 and TRBJ2-2; either TRBD1 or TRBD2 may supply D (5 bases each). V was clipped by 0 bases and J by 7 bases, with 15 bases between them. This CDR3 contains 16 residues. The germline CDR1 and CDR2 sequences are SGHNT and YENEEA. The DNA for the CDR3 is TGTGCCAGCAGCTTAGATCGGGGCTCAGGTCGCGGGGAGCTGTTTTTT. Its translation: CASSLDRGSGRGELFF. Full variable domain (missing parts from reference TRBV11-3 and TRBJ2-2): EAGVVQSPRYKIIEKKQPVAFWCNPISGHNTLYWYLQNLGQGPELLIRYENEEAVDDSQLPKDRFSAERLKGVDSTLKIQPAELGDSAVYLCASSLDRGSGRGELFFGEGSRLTVL.

A single count supports this clone. The chain uses TRBV19 and TRBJ2-3; 7 bases match TRBD2. From germline, CDR1 is LNHDA and CDR2 SQIVND (reference sequence). V trimming: 3 bases; J trimming: 5 bases; junction bases outside the gene matches: 11. CDR3 length: 16 residues. CDR3 coding DNA: TGTGCCAGTAGTATTTTAGCGAGGGGAGGGCGAGATACGCAGTATTTT. Its translation: CASSILARGGRDTQYF.

The genes are TRBV19 and TRBJ2-7, with TRBD1 identical over 9 bases. The CDR3 contains 15 residues. In germline, CDR1 is LNHDA, CDR2 SQIVND (reference sequence). V gave up 2 bases and J gave up 6 bases; unmatched junction bases: 8. The CDR3: CASSITGTGFFEQYF. The CDR3, as DNA: TGTGCCAGTAGTATAACCGGGACAGGGTTCTTCGAGCAGTACTTC.

The chain links TRBV6-5 to TRBJ1-1; D possibly corresponds to TRBD1 (5 bases). Trimming cost V 0 bases and J 6 bases, with 14 bases left between them. The CDR3 loop spans 15 amino acids. CDR1 and CDR2 from the germline V gene are MNHEY and SVGAGI. The CDR3 DNA sequence: TGTGCCAGCAGTTACTCTCCGGGGCGCCGGGCTGAAGCTTTCTTT. As protein: CASSYSPGRRAEAFF.

This chain links TRBV5-6 with TRBJ1-5; D is possibly TRBD1 (5 bases). CDR3 length: 15 amino acids. V dropped 7 bases and J dropped 1 base, with 15 bases sitting between them. The germline V gene encodes CDR1 SGHDT and CDR2 YYEEEE. Here the CDR3 DNA reads TGTGCCAGCGCCGTCGGGGGGAGGAGCAATCAGCCCCAGCATTTT. It specifies CASAVGGRSNQPQHF. The entire variable domain, with the rest obtained from reference TRBV5-6 and TRBJ1-5, is as follows: DAGVTQSPTHLIKTRGQQVTLRCSPKSGHDTVSWYQQALGQGPQFIFQYYEEEERQRGNFPDRFSGHQFPNYSSELNVNALLLGDSALYLCASAVGGRSNQPQHFGDGTRLSIL.

The chain recombines TRBV29-1 with TRBJ1-1; D is possibly TRBD1 (5 bases). The V end lost 1 base, the J end lost 1 base, and 7 bases lay between the germline ends. The germline gives CDR1 SQVTM, CDR2 ANQGSEA. The CDR3 is 13 residues long. In DNA form, the CDR3 reads TGCAGCGTTGAAGGACAGACGAACACTGAAGCTTTCTTT. This sequence encodes CSVEGQTNTEAFF.

This rearrangement joins TRBV7-2 to TRBJ2-1; 9 bases match TRBD2. Germline assignment: CDR1 SGHTA and CDR2 FQGNSA. Unmatched junction bases numbered 10, after V lost 3 bases and J lost 7 bases. The CDR3 loop spans 16 amino acids. For the CDR3, the DNA is TGTGCCAGCAGCTTGATTAGCGGGAGAGTCTTAAATGAGCAGTTCTTC. Protein: CASSLISGRVLNEQFF.

The rearrangement uses TRBV19 and TRBJ2-2; 10 bases align to TRBD1. After removal of 7 bases from V and 4 bases from J, the junction contained 6 bases not matched to a gene. This CDR3 has 15 residues. Germline values: CDR1 LNHDA, CDR2 SQIVND (reference sequence). The CDR3 bases are TGTGCCAGTATGGCGGGACAGGGGTTCACCGGGGAGCTGTTTTTT. Translating it yields CASMAGQGFTGELFF. The full variable domain, with the rest looked up from reference TRBV19 and TRBJ2-2, is DGGITQSPKYLFRKEGQNVTLSCEQNLNHDAMYWYRQDPGQGLRLIYYSQIVNDFQKGDIAEGYSVSREKKESFPLTVTSAQKNPTAFYLCASMAGQGFTGELFFGEGSRLTVL.

The rearrangement links TRBV28 to TRBJ2-7, with D uncertain. CDR1 is MDHEN, CDR2 SYDVKM, per germline. V lost 3 bases and J 1 base, leaving 19 bases between the germline ends. The CDR3 is 17 residues long. The CDR3 coding sequence is TGTGCCAGCAGTTTGGTGACCCCACTCTCAAAATCCTACGAGCAGTACTTC. Translated: CASSLVTPLSKSYEQYF.